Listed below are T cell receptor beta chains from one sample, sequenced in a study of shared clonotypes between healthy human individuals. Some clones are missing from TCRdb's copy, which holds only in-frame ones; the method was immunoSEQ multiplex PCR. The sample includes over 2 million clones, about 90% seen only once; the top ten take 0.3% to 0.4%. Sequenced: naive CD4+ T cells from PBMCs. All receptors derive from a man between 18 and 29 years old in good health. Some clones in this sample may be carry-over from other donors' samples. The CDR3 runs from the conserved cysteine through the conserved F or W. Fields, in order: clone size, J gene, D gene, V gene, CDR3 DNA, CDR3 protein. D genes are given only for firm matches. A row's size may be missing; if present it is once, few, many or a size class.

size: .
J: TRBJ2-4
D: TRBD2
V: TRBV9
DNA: TGTGCCAGCAGCCAGTCGGGACTAGCCGACCACAAAAACATTCAGTACTTC
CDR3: CASSQSGLADHKNIQYF

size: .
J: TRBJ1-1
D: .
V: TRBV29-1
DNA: TGCAGCGTTTTAGGGTGGAGAACTGAAGCTTTCTTT
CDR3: CSVLGWRTEAFF

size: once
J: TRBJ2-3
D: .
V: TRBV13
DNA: TGTGCCAGCAGCTTAGTCCGCCCTCCCTACGGGGGAGATACGCAGTATTTT
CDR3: CASSLVRPPYGGDTQYF

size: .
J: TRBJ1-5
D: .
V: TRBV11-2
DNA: TGTGCCAGCAGTCCGGACATCAAGCAGCCCCAGCATTTT
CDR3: CASSPDIKQPQHF

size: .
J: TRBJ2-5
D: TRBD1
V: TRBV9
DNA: TGTGCCAGCGACAGGGGCACGGTGGGGACCCAGTACTTC
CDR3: CASDRGTVGTQYF

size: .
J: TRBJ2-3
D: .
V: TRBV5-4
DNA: TGTGCCAGCAGCTTGGGACAAGGTCGCACAGATACGCAGTATTTT
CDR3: CASSLGQGRTDTQYF

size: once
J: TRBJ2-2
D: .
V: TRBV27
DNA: TGTGCCAGCAGTCCCACTAGAGGAGGGTTTCCGGCCGGGGAGCTGTTTTTT
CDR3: CASSPTRGGFPAGELFF

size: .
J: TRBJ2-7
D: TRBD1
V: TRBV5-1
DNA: TGCGCCAGCAGCTCTGACAGGGTACGTTACGACGAGCAGTACTTC
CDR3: CASSSDRVRYDEQYF

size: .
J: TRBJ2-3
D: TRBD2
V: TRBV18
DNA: TGTGCCAGCTCACCACGGGCGGGAGGGAACACAGATACGCAGTATTTT
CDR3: CASSPRAGGNTDTQYF

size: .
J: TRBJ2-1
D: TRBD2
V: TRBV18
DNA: TGTGCCAGCTCACCACCCAATAGCGGGCTTTACAATGAGCAGTTCTTC
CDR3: CASSPPNSGLYNEQFF

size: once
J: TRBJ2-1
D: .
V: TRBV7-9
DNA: TGTGCCAGCAGCTTAGTACTCAGTGTCGATGAGCAGTTCTTC
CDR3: CASSLVLSVDEQFF